Sequencing of this T cell receptor (beta chain) was carried out in a study of blood T cell repertoires in COVID-19. The repertoire was sequenced with immunoSEQ multiplex PCR; TCRdb's copy has only in-frame clones and lacks some. The sample has 350,000 or so clones, more than 70% seen once; the top ten hold around 3%. Material: peripheral blood. The TCR sequence derives from a man aged 25-40 years with active or convalescent COVID-19.

The CDR3 coding sequence is TGTGCCAGCAGCCCCTGGGACAGGATCGGCTACGAGCAGTACTTC. It is translated as CASSPWDRIGYEQYF. V is TRBV3-1 (or the pseudogene TRBV3-2) and J is TRBJ2-7, with TRBD1 identical over 8 bases. Germline CDR1 is LGHDT and CDR2 is YNNKEL (reference sequence). Trimming took 4 bases from V and 3 from J; bases not matched to a gene: 8. The CDR3 runs 15 residues.